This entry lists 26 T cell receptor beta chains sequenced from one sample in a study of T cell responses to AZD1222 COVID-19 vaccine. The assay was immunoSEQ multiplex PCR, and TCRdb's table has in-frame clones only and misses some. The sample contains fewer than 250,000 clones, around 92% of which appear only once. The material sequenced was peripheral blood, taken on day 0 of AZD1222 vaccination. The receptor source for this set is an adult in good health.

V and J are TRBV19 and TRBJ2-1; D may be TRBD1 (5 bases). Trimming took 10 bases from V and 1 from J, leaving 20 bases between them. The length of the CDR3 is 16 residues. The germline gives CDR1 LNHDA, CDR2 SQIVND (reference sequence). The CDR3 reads CATSGREKMSYNEQFF. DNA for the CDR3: TGTGCCACCTCCGGCAGGGAAAAAATGTCCTACAATGAGCAGTTCTTC.

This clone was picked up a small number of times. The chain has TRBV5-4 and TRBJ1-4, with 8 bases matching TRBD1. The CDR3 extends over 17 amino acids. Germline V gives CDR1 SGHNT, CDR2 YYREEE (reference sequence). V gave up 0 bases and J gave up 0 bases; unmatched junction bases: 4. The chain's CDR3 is CASSLGTGGATNEKLFF. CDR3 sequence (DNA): TGTGCCAGCAGCTTGGGCACAGGGGGAGCAACTAATGAAAAACTGTTTTTT.

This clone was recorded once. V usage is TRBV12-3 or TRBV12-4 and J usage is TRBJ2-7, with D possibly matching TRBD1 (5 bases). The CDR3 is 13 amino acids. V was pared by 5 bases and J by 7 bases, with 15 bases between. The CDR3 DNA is TGTGCCAGCAGTCTCAACAGGCCCGGGGAGCAGTACTTC. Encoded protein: CASSLNRPGEQYF.

CDR3 loop: CASMYQETQYF. In DNA, the CDR3 is TGTGCCAGCATGTACCAAGAGACCCAGTACTTC. The chain recombines TRBV2 with TRBJ2-5; D gene uncertain. The CDR3 sequence is 11 residues long. Trimming removed 7 bases from V and 0 bases from J, with 3 bases in between. Germline V CDR1 and CDR2: SNHLY, FYNNEI.

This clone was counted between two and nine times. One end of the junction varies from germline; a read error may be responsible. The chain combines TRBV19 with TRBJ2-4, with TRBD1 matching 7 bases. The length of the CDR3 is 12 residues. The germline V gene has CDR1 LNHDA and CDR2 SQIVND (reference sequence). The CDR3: CASSGIRDSLHF. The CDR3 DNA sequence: TGTGCCAGTAGCGGGATCCGGGACAGTTTGCACTTC.

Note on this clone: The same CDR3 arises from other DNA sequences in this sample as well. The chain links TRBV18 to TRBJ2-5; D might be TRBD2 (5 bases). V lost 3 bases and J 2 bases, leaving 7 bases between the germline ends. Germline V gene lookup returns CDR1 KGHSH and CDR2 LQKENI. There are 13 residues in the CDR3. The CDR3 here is CASSPPGQETQYF. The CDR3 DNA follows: TGTGCCAGCTCACCCCCGGGGCAAGAGACCCAGTACTTC.

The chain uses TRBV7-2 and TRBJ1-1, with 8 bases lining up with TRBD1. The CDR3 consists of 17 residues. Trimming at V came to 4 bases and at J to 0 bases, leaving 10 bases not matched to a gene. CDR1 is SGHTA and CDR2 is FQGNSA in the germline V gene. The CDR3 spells CASSSTRDRLMNTEAFF. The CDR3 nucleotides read TGTGCCAGCAGCTCTACCCGGGACAGGCTGATGAACACTGAAGCTTTCTTT.

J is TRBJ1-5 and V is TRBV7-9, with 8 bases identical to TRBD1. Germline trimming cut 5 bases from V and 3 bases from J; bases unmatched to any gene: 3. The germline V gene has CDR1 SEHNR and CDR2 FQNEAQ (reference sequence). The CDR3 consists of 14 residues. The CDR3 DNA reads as TGTGCCAGCAGCGGGACAGGAACCAATCAGCCCCAGCATTTT. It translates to CASSGTGTNQPQHF.

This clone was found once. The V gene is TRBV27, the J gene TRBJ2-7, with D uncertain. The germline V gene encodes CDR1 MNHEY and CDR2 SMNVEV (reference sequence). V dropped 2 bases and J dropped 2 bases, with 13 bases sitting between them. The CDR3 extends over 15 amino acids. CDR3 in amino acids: CASSLHGDLPYEQYF. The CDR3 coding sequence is TGTGCCAGCAGTTTACATGGAGACCTGCCCTACGAGCAGTACTTC.

CDR3 DNA sequence: TGTGCCAGCAGTTCCCCTTCGGCGGCCTTGGGGTACGAGCAGTACTTC. Translated: CASSSPSAALGYEQYF. The gene calls are TRBV28 and TRBJ2-7; D unclear. Looked up from germline, CDR1 is MDHEN and CDR2 is SYDVKM. CDR3 size: 16 residues. V lost 4 bases to trimming and J lost 4 bases, with 20 bases between them.

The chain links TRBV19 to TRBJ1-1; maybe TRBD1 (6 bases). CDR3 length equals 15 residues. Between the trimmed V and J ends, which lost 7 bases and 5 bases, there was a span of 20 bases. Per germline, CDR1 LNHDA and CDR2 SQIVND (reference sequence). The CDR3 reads CASTTHGGLRTEAFF. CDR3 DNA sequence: TGTGCCAGTACTACACATGGGGGCTTACGGACTGAAGCTTTCTTT.

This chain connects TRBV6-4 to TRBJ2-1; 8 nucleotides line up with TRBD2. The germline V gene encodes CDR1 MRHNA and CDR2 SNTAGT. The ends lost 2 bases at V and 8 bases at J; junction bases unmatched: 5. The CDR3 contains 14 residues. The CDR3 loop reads CASSDTGGPYEQFF. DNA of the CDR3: TGTGCCAGCAGTGACACGGGGGGGCCCTATGAGCAGTTCTTC.

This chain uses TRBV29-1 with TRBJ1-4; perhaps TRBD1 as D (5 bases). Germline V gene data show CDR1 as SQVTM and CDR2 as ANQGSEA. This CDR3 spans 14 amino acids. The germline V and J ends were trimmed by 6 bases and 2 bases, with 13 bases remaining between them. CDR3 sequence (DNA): TGCAGCGTCCGACGATGGGGGACTAATGAAAAACTGTTTTTT. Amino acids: CSVRRWGTNEKLFF.

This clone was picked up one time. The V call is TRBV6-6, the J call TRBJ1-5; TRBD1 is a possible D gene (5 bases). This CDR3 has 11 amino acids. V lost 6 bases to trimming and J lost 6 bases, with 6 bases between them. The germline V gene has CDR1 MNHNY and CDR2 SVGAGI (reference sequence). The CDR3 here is CASRGGQPQHF. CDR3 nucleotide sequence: TGTGCCAGCAGGGGGGGTCAGCCCCAGCATTTT.

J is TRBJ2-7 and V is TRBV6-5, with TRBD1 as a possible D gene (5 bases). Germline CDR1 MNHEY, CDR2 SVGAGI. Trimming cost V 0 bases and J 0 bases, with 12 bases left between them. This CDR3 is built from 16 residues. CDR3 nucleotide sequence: TGTGCCAGCAGTTACTCCCACAGGAGTAGCTCCTACGAGCAGTACTTC. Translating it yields CASSYSHRSSSYEQYF.

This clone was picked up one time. In nucleotides, the CDR3 is TGTGCCAGCAGTGATAGGAGGAGGGTTTTAGGCGAGCAGTACTTC. Its translation: CASSDRRRVLGEQYF. The chain links TRBV25-1 to TRBJ2-7; D possibly corresponds to TRBD2 (6 bases). Trimming removed 3 bases from V and 6 bases from J, with 18 bases in between. CDR1 is MGHDK, CDR2 SYGVNS, per germline. This CDR3 has 15 amino acids.

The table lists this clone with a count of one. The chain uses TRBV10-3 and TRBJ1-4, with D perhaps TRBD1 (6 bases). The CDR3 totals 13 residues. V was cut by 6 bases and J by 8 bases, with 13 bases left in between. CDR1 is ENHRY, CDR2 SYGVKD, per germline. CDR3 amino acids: CAISPGQWEKLFF. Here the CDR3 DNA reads TGTGCCATCAGCCCGGGACAATGGGAAAAACTGTTTTTT.

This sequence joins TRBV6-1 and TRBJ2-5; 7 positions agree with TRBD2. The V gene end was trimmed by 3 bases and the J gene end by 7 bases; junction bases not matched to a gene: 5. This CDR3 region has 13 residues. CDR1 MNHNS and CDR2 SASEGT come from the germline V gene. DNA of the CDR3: TGTGCCAGCAGTGACGGACTAGTGGGGACCCAGTACTTC. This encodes CASSDGLVGTQYF.

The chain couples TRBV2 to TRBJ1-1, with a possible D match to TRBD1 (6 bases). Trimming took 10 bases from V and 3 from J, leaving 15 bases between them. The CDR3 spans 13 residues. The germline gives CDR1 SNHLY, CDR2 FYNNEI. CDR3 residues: CATQNNRDTEAFF. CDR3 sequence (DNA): TGTGCCACCCAAAATAACAGGGACACTGAAGCTTTCTTT.

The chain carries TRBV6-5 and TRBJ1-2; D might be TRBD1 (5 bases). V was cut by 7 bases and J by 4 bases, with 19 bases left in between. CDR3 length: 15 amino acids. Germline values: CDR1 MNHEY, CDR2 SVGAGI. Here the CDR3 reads CASMGQGTESYGYTF. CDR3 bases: TGTGCCAGCATGGGGCAAGGCACGGAGTCCTATGGCTACACCTTC.

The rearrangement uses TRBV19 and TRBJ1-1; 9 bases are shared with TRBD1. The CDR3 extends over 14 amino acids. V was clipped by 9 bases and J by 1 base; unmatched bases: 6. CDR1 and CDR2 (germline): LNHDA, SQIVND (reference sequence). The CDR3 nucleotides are TGTGCCAGGGATTCGGACAGGGGGAACACTGAAGCTTTCTTT. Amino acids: CARDSDRGNTEAFF.

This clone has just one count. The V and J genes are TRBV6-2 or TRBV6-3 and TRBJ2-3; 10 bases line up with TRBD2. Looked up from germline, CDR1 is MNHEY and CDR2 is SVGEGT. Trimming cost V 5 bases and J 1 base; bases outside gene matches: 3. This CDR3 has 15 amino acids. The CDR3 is CASSQGTSGTDTQYF. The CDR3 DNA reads TGTGCCAGCAGTCAAGGGACTAGCGGCACAGATACGCAGTATTTT.

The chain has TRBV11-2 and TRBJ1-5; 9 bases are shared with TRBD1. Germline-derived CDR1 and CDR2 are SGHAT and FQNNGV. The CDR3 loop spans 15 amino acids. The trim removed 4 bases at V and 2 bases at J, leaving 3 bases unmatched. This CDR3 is CASSWTGDRNQPQHF. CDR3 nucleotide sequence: TGTGCCAGCAGCTGGACAGGGGATCGCAATCAGCCCCAGCATTTT. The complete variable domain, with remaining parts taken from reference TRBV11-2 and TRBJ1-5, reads EAGVAQSPRYKIIEKRQSVAFWCNPISGHATLYWYQQILGQGPKLLIQFQNNGVVDDSQLPKDRFSAERLKGVDSTLKIQPAKLEDSAVYLCASSWTGDRNQPQHFGDGTRLSIL.

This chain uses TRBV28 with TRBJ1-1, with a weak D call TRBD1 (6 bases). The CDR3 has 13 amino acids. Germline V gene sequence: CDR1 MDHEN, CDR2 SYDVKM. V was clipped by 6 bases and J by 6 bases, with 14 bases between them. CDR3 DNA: TGTGCCAGCAGCTGGCCATCAGGGGCTGAAGCTTTCTTT. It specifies CASSWPSGAEAFF.

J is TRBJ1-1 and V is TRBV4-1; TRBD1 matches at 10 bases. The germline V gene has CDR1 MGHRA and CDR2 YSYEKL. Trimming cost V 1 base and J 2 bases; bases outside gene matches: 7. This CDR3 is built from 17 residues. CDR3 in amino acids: CASSQADRGQINTEAFF. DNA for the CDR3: TGCGCCAGCAGCCAAGCAGACAGGGGGCAGATAAACACTGAAGCTTTCTTT.

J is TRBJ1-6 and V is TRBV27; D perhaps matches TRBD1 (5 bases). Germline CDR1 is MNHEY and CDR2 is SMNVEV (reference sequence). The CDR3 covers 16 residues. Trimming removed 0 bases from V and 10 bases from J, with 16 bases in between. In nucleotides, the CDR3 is TGTGCCAGCAGTTTATCCGGCCTCCAGGGCGTCTCACCCCTCCACTTT. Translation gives CASSLSGLQGVSPLHF.